The clone carrying this TCR beta chain showed up many times. The antigen is unknown. The time point denotes: persistent/refractory GD, antithyroid drugs over 5 years with positive TRAb. PBMC-derived RNA was used for the TCR library. American Thyroid Association guidelines were used to diagnose Graves' disease. This specimen comes from a study of regulatory T cells in long-lasting Graves disease. For the study at large: Persistent cases were those of Graves' disease that involved over 5 years of antithyroid drugs with positive TSH receptor antibodies.

Relying on iRepertoire HTBI primers and Arm-PCR of CDR3 regions, the team built TCR beta libraries. A single record per CDR3 protein comes from TCRdb applying MiXCR to the multiplex PCR reads. The sample carries under 500,000 distinct CDR3 sequences, around 21% recorded once. Study-level points and caveats: Persistent patients shared more public clonotypes (approximately 2,700) than newly diagnosed patients (about 1,000). Persistent Graves' patients showed a TCR diversity that was lower than that of newly diagnosed ones.

Source: peripheral blood mononuclear cells (PBMCs), taken when the disease was refractory, from a patient treated with antithyroid drugs. The sequence was collected from a female donor with Graves disease.

Here the CDR3 DNA reads TGTGCCTGGAGTGTGGCCAGCGGGAGAGAGACCCAGTACTTC. It codes for CAWSVASGRETQYF. The chain couples TRBV30 to TRBJ2-5, with 8 bases fitting TRBD2. The CDR3 has 14 amino acids. V shed 0 bases, J shed 4 bases, and the junction held 4 bases outside the gene matches. The germline V gene encodes CDR1 GTSNPN and CDR2 SVGIG (reference sequence). The entire variable domain, with the rest obtained from reference TRBV30 and TRBJ2-5, is as follows: SQTIHQWPATLVQPVGSPLSLECTVEGTSNPNLYWYRQAAGRGLQLLFYSVGIGQISSEVPQNLSASRPQDRQFILSSKKLLLSDSGFYLCAWSVASGRETQYFGPGTRLLVL.